These T cell receptor beta chains were read from a single sample in a study of beta chain features in type 1 diabetes. Produced via immunoSEQ multiplex PCR; TCRdb's table is partial and in-frame only. The repertoire holds about half a million clones, with roughly 10% as singletons. Sample: naive CD4+ T cells from blood. The source of these receptors is a woman under 30 in good health. CDR3s include the opening cysteine and the closing phenylalanine or tryptophan. Each record gives: J gene, D gene, V gene, clone size, CDR3 protein, CDR3 DNA. D genes are given only for firm matches. A row's size may be missing; if present it is once, few, many or a size class.

TRBJ2-1,TRBD2,TRBV9,-,CASSPGAGGYNEQFF,TGTGCCAGCAGCCCTGGAGCGGGGGGGTACAATGAGCAGTTCTTC
TRBJ1-1,-,TRBV29-1,few,CSSAKGGLGTEAFF,TGCAGCTCTGCCAAGGGGGGGCTCGGCACTGAAGCTTTCTTT
TRBJ1-5,TRBD1,TRBV28,few,CASSPPTGVGNQPQHF,TGTGCCAGCAGTCCACCGACAGGGGTTGGCAATCAGCCCCAGCATTTT
TRBJ2-3,-,TRBV29-1,few,CSVELETDTQYF,TGCAGCGTTGAACTAGAAACAGATACGCAGTATTTT
TRBJ2-1,-,TRBV27,-,CASKGWSSYNEQFF,TGTGCCAGCAAGGGGTGGAGCTCCTACAATGAGCAGTTCTTC
TRBJ1-1,-,TRBV4-3,-,CASSQYREGRGNTEAFF,TGCGCCAGCAGCCAGTACAGGGAGGGACGGGGAAACACTGAAGCTTTCTTT
TRBJ2-4,TRBD1,TRBV11-3,few,CASSFRDRRNIQYF,TGTGCCAGCAGCTTTCGGGACAGAAGAAACATTCAGTACTTC
TRBJ2-1,TRBD2,TRBV7-2,few,CASSLSASGGSNEQFF,TGTGCCAGCAGCTTATCTGCTAGCGGGGGGTCCAATGAGCAGTTCTTC
TRBJ2-2,-,TRBV2,few,CASRSAGANTGELFF,TGTGCCAGCAGGTCTGCTGGTGCGAACACCGGGGAGCTGTTTTTT
TRBJ2-5,-,TRBV19,few,CASSPGRETQYF,TGTGCCAGTAGTCCGGGGCGGGAGACCCAGTACTTC
TRBJ2-5,-,TRBV19,-,CASSPGAYQETQYF,TGTGCCAGTAGCCCCGGCGCTTACCAAGAGACCCAGTACTTC
TRBJ2-7,TRBD2,TRBV9,-,CASSVRREGPYEQYF,TGTGCCAGCAGCGTACGACGGGAGGGGCCCTACGAGCAGTACTTC
TRBJ1-4,-,TRBV7-2,few,CASSLEDVGSEKLFF,TGTGCCAGCAGCTTAGAAGACGTTGGTAGTGAAAAACTGTTTTTT
TRBJ2-2,TRBD1,TRBV4-1,few,CASSQGQYTGELFF,TGCGCCAGCAGCCAGGGACAGTACACCGGGGAGCTGTTTTTT
TRBJ1-2,TRBD1,TRBV28,-,CASIRQGAGYGYTF,TGTGCCAGCATTCGACAGGGGGCTGGCTATGGCTACACCTTC
TRBJ2-5,-,TRBV7-7,-,CASSSDRSETQYF,TGTGCTAGCAGCTCCGACAGATCAGAGACCCAGTACTTC
TRBJ1-2,-,TRBV5-1,few,CASSLQGDGYTF,TGCGCCAGCAGCCTACAGGGAGATGGCTACACCTTC
TRBJ2-5,-,TRBV21-1,few,CASSKETGDEETQYF,TGTGCCAGCAGCAAAGAAACAGGGGATGAAGAGACCCAGTACTTC
TRBJ1-2,-,TRBV4-3,few,CASSQVIRTEYGYTF,TGCGCCAGCAGCCAAGTAATCAGGACAGAATATGGCTACACCTTC
TRBJ2-3,-,TRBV13,-,CASLQYSTDTQYF,TGTGCCAGCTTGCAATATAGTACAGATACGCAGTATTTT
TRBJ1-3,-,TRBV9,-,CASSVEWDGNTIYF,TGTGCCAGCAGCGTAGAATGGGATGGAAACACCATATATTTT
TRBJ2-1,-,TRBV15,-,CATSRDLGVGYNEQFF,TGTGCCACCAGCAGAGATCTCGGGGTGGGCTACAATGAGCAGTTCTTC
TRBJ1-5,-,TRBV28,-,CASGDSNQPQHF,TGTGCCAGCGGGGATAGCAATCAGCCCCAGCATTTT
TRBJ2-1,TRBD2,TRBV2,few,CASTGLAGRYNEQFF,TGTGCCAGCACAGGACTAGCGGGACGTTACAATGAGCAGTTCTTC
TRBJ2-1,-,TRBV10-3,few,CAIAGATYNEQFF,TGTGCCATCGCAGGGGCCACCTACAATGAGCAGTTCTTC
TRBJ1-5,-,TRBV30,once,CAWSVNSGPQPQHF,TGTGCCTGGAGTGTAAATTCAGGTCCTCAGCCCCAGCATTTT
TRBJ2-1,-,TRBV7-9,few,CASSVAGGYNEQFF,TGTGCCAGCAGCGTAGCTGGGGGGTACAATGAGCAGTTCTTC
TRBJ1-6,-,TRBV9,-,CASSSDSSPLHF,TGTGCCAGCAGTTCGGATAGCTCACCCCTCCACTTT
TRBJ2-5,-,TRBV14,few,CASSQFGGGVQETQYF,TGTGCCAGCAGCCAATTTGGTGGGGGTGTCCAAGAGACCCAGTACTTC
TRBJ2-1,TRBD2,TRBV7-2,-,CASSPLAGPVHEQFF,TGTGCCAGCAGCCCGCTAGCGGGGCCCGTGCATGAGCAGTTCTTC
TRBJ2-3,-,TRBV28,-,CASSVPSSGADTQYF,TGTGCCAGCAGTGTCCCTTCATCGGGGGCAGATACGCAGTATTTT
TRBJ2-5,TRBD1,TRBV7-2,few,CASSLGGQGAGETQYF,TGTGCCAGCAGCTTAGGTGGACAGGGGGCCGGGGAGACCCAGTACTTC
TRBJ2-7,TRBD2,TRBV7-6,few,CASSFWEGTDEQYF,TGTGCCAGCAGCTTCTGGGAGGGTACCGACGAGCAGTACTTC
TRBJ1-6,TRBD1,TRBV27,few,CASSLDRGISPLHF,TGTGCCAGCAGTTTAGACAGGGGTATCTCACCCCTCCACTTT
TRBJ1-2,-,TRBV30,few,CAWGGRDRGYGYTF,TGTGCCTGGGGAGGCCGAGATCGAGGCTATGGCTACACCTTC
TRBJ2-7,-,TRBV7-2,few,CASSRGAEQYF,TGTGCCAGCAGCCGAGGGGCCGAGCAGTACTTC
TRBJ1-6,-,TRBV7-2,-,CASSQLSDSPLHF,TGTGCCAGCAGCCAGCTTTCCGATTCACCCCTCCACTTT
TRBJ2-3,-,TRBV7-8,-,CASSLLVTTDTQYF,TGTGCCAGCAGCTTGTTGGTAACCACAGATACGCAGTATTTT
TRBJ2-3,-,TRBV2,-,CASGGQTRLQYF,TGTGCCAGCGGTGGACAGACGAGGCTCCAGTATTTT
TRBJ1-5,-,TRBV19,-,CASSIETWRGPLEPQHF,TGTGCCAGTAGTATAGAGACGTGGCGGGGGCCCTTGGAGCCCCAGCATTTT
TRBJ2-3,TRBD2,TRBV7-3,few,CASSLTPKRGGTDTQYF,TGTGCCAGCAGCTTAACCCCAAAGCGGGGGGGCACAGATACGCAGTATTTT
TRBJ2-3,TRBD2,TRBV6-4,-,CASSEGGRNTDTQYF,TGTGCCAGCAGTGAGGGCGGGAGGAACACAGATACGCAGTATTTT
TRBJ2-1,TRBD2,TRBV6-5,few,CASRMGLPANNEQFF,TGTGCCAGCAGGATGGGACTACCTGCCAACAATGAGCAGTTCTTC
TRBJ1-4,TRBD1,TRBV29-1,few,CSVGAGGNEKLFF,TGCAGCGTTGGTGCAGGGGGTAATGAAAAACTGTTTTTT
TRBJ2-5,-,TRBV6-5,once,CASSYEAGIRETQYF,TGTGCCAGCAGTTACGAAGCAGGGATCCGAGAGACCCAGTACTTC
TRBJ2-1,TRBD1,TRBV7-9,few,CASSLVGTGKEQFF,TGTGCCAGCAGCTTAGTCGGGACAGGTAAAGAGCAGTTCTTC
TRBJ2-1,-,TRBV7-2,-,CASSLTSAGEQFF,TGTGCCAGCAGCTTAACGTCAGCGGGTGAGCAGTTCTTC
TRBJ2-3,-,TRBV6-6,few,CASSSLASTDTQYF,TGTGCCAGCAGTTCTCTAGCGTCCACAGATACGCAGTATTTT
TRBJ1-4,-,TRBV15,-,CATSRDPSGTEKLFF,TGTGCCACCAGCAGGGATCCCTCCGGTACGGAAAAACTGTTTTTT
TRBJ2-3,-,TRBV18,-,CASSTSGTDTQYF,TGTGCCAGCTCAACGAGCGGCACAGATACGCAGTATTTT
TRBJ2-7,TRBD1,TRBV23-1,-,CASITGQGSYEQYF,TGCGCCAGCATAACGGGACAGGGAAGCTACGAGCAGTACTTC
TRBJ2-3,-,TRBV11-2,-,CASSPAIDTQYF,TGTGCCAGCAGCCCGGCGATAGATACGCAGTATTTT
TRBJ1-1,-,TRBV20-1,few,CRAGGTEAFF,TGCAGGGCGGGAGGGACTGAAGCTTTCTTT
TRBJ2-1,-,TRBV14,-,CASSQRAGAYNEQFF,TGTGCCAGCAGCCAACGGGCCGGGGCCTACAATGAGCAGTTCTTC
TRBJ2-1,-,TRBV28,few,CASKEGIDEQFF,TGTGCCAGCAAAGAAGGGATTGATGAGCAGTTCTTC
TRBJ1-2,-,TRBV29-1,-,CSVEPARGANYGYTF,TGCAGCGTTGAACCCGCACGGGGAGCTAACTATGGCTACACCTTC
TRBJ2-7,-,TRBV7-2,-,CASSLGPSYGGEQYF,TGTGCCAGCAGCTTAGGTCCCAGCTACGGTGGCGAGCAGTACTTC